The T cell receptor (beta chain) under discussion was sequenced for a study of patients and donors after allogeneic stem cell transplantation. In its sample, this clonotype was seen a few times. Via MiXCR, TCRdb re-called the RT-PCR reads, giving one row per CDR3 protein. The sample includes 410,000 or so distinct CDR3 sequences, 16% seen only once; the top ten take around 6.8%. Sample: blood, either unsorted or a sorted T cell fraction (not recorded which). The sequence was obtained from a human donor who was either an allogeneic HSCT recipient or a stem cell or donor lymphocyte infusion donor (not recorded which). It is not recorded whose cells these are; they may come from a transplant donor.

The CDR3 sequence: CASSFGLPNQPQHF. The CDR3 DNA is TGTGCCAGCAGTTTTGGTCTCCCCAATCAGCCCCAGCATTTT. This rearrangement joins TRBV27 to TRBJ1-5; D not certain. In germline, CDR1 is MNHEY, CDR2 SMNVEV (reference sequence). This CDR3 comprises 14 residues. V shed 3 bases and J shed 3 bases, with 9 bases lying between them.